This TCR beta chain emerged from a study of CD8 T cells in Susac syndrome. Random hexamers were used to reverse transcribe an amount of roughly 0.45 to 1 ug RNA. From the immunoSEQ multiplex PCR reads, TCRdb called clonotypes with MiXCR, one entry per CDR3 protein. The table has about 300,000 distinct CDR3 sequences, 85% seen once. The junction had 3 bases not matched to a gene; V was cut back by 2 bases and J by 1 base. Germline V gene data show CDR1 as MNHEY and CDR2 as SVGAGI. CDR3 size: 15 residues. The sequence was obtained from a human donor with multiple sclerosis. The sample was CD8+ T cells from PBMCs. V and J are TRBV6-5 and TRBJ1-1, with TRBD1 matching over 8 bases. For the CDR3, the DNA is TGTGCCAGCAGTTACAAACAGGGGGGGAACACTGAAGCTTTCTTT. Protein: CASSYKQGGNTEAFF.